This T cell receptor (beta chain) is drawn from a study of shared clonotypes between healthy human individuals. Study results and caveats: Genetic and exposure-history diversity was limited by the small donor number.

Regarding this clone: Its antigen is not identified.

Trimming shortened V by 5 bases and J by 5 bases, and 10 bases separated the two germline ends. CDR1 is SGHVS, CDR2 FQNEAQ, per germline. CDR3 size: 13 residues. Nashville, Tennessee was home to all donors, who were Caucasian adults. DNA from unsorted PBMC was sequenced on ten immunoSEQ deep assay plates. Repertoires were generated with immunoSEQ multiplex PCR, while TCRdb's copy carries only in-frame clones and drops some. The sample lists roughly 500,000 clones; over 65% were seen once. The sequence came from a woman aged 40 to 55 in good health. Some clones in this sample may be carry-over from other donors' samples. The sample taken for sequencing was PBMCs. The chain joins TRBV7-8 to TRBJ1-5; D not resolved. CDR3 region: CASSQTRDQPQHF. The CDR3 coding sequence is TGTGCCAGCAGCCAGACACGCGATCAGCCCCAGCATTTT.